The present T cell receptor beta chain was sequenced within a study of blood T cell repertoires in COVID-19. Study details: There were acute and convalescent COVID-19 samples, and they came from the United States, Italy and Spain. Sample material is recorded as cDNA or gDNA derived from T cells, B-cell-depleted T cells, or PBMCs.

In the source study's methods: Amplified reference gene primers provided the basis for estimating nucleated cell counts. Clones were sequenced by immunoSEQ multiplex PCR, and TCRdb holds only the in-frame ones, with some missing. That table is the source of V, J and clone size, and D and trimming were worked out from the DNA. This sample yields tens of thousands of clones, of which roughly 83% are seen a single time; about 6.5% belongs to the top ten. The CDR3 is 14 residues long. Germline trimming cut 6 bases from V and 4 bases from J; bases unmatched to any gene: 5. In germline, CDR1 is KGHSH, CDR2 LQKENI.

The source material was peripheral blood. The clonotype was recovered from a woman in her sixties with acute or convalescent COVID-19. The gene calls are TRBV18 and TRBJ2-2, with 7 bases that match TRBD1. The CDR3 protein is CASSTTGSTGELFF. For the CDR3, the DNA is TGTGCCAGCTCTACGACAGGGAGCACCGGGGAGCTGTTTTTT.